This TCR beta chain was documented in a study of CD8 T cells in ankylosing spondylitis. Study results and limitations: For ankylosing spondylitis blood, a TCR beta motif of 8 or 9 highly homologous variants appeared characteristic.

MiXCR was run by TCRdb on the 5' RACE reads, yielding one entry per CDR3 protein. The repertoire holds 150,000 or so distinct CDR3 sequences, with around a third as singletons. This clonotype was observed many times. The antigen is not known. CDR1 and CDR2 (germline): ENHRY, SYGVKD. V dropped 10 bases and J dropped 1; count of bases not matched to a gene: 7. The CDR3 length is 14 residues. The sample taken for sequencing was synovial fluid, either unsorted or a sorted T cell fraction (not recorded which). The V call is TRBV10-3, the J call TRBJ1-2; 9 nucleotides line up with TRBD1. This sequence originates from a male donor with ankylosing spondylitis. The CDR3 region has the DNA TGTGCCACTCGGGGGGACAGGGATAACTATGGCTACACCTTC. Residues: CATRGDRDNYGYTF.